Below, one TCR beta chain is given with its context. Between the trimmed V and J ends, which lost 7 bases and 4 bases, there was a span of 12 bases. Germline CDR1 PRHDT, CDR2 FYEKMQ (reference sequence). This CDR3 has 13 residues. The sample originates from a study of blood T cell repertoires in COVID-19. Overall study: The samples span acute and convalescent COVID-19 from the United States, Italy and Spain. From T cells, B-cell-depleted T cells, or PBMCs came the material, which was cDNA or gDNA.

Source study methods: Reference gene primer amplification gave estimated nucleated cell counts. The method was immunoSEQ multiplex PCR; TCRdb's version includes in-frame clones alone and lacks a portion of them. V, J and clone size are those of that table, while D and trimming were read from the DNA. The table has around 99,000 clones, about three quarters seen once. This TCR derives from a man between 65 and 85 years old with acute or convalescent COVID-19. The gene calls are TRBV13 and TRBJ2-3, with D maybe TRBD2 (5 bases). The source material was peripheral blood. CDR3 region: CASTNTRADTQYF. In nucleotides, the CDR3 is TGTGCCAGCACCAATACTAGAGCAGATACGCAGTATTTT.